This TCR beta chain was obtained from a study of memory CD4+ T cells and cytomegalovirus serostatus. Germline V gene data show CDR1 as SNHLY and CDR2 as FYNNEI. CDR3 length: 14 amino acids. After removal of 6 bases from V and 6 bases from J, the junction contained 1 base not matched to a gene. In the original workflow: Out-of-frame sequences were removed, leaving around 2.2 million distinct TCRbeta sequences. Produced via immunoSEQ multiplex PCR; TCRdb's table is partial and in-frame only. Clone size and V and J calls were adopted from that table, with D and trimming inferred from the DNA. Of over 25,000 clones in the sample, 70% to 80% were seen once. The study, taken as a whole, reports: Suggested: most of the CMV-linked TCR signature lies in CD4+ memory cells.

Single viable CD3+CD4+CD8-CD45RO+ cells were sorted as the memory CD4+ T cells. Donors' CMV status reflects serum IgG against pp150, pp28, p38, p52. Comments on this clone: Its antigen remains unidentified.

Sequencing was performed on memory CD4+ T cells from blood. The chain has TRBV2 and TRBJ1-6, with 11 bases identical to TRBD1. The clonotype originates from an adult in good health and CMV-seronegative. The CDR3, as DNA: TGTGCCAGCAGGGGACAGGGGGTTAATTCACCCCTCCACTTT. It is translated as CASRGQGVNSPLHF.